This paragraph covers one T cell receptor (beta chain) sequence. Clinical histories supplied by participants themselves formed the basis of cohort assignment. Cohort 3 donors counted as recovered after two negative PCRs, clearance, or resolved symptoms. Original data processing: Amplification with reference gene primers provided the estimates of nucleated cell counts. Here immunoSEQ multiplex PCR was the method, and the copy in TCRdb shows in-frame clones only, minus some. That table furnishes V, J and clone size, whereas the DNA furnished D and trimming. This sample has fewer than 500,000 clones; about 90% occur once, and the top ten carry around 0.64%. Germline values: CDR1 SGDLS, CDR2 YYNGEE. With V trimmed by 2 bases and J by 1 base, 3 bases remained unmatched. This CDR3 contains 15 residues. These data come from a study of blood T cell repertoires in COVID-19. Study summary: T cells, B-cell-depleted T cells, or PBMCs provided the cDNA or gDNA that served as material.

This TCR came from a woman under 30 who had recovered from COVID-19. The chain has TRBV9 and TRBJ2-3; 8 positions agree with TRBD2. The specimen sequenced was PBMCs or T cells enriched from blood (not recorded which). The CDR3 sequence is CASSVRGGRTDTQYF. The CDR3 DNA follows: TGTGCCAGCAGCGTGCGCGGGGGGCGCACAGATACGCAGTATTTT.